The clone carrying this T cell receptor (beta chain) was observed a few times. Antigen: not known. These data originate in a study of T cell repertoires in cytomegalovirus infection. Study as a whole: Evidence of both CMV infection and a matching HLA type came from public TCR beta signatures.

Study outcomes and limitations: Of the TCR beta families, the public ones yielded a cumulative frequency that identified carriers of CMV plus the relevant HLA. There were HLA-C-restricted CMV-specific TCR beta clonotypes dominating the ex vivo response.

TCRdb independently ran MiXCR on the reads; one entry per CDR3 protein. The data contain around 450,000 distinct CDR3 sequences, approximately 33% of them singletons. With 0 bases removed from V and 1 base from J, the gap between germline ends came to 9 bases. The V gene's germline CDR1 is MGHRA and CDR2 YSYEKL. This CDR3 is built from 16 residues. This receptor was obtained from a human donor in good health (CMV status not recorded). Some clones in this sample may be carry-over from other donors' samples. The J gene is TRBJ2-2, the V gene TRBV4-1; D gene ambiguous. The sequenced sample was PBMCs. The DNA of the CDR3 is TGCGCCAGCAGCCAAGAATGGCTTCTGAACACCGGGGAGCTGTTTTTT. Translating it yields CASSQEWLLNTGELFF.